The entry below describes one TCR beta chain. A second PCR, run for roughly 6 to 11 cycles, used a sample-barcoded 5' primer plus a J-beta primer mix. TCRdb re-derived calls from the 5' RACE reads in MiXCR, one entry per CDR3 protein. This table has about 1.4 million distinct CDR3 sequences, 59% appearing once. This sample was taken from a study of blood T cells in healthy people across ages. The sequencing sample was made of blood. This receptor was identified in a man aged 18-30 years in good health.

The CDR3 is CASSESGGLNEQYF. The CDR3 DNA reads as TGCGCCAGCAGTGAGTCCGGGGGACTGAACGAGCAGTACTTC. The chain carries TRBV10-1 and TRBJ2-7, with a tentative D call TRBD2 (6 bases). The CDR3 is 14 residues long. The V gene lost 0 bases and the J gene lost 5 bases, with 11 bases spanning the gap. Germline V CDR1 and CDR2: WNHNN, SYGVQD (reference sequence).